This T cell receptor beta chain was found in a study of T cell responses to AZD1222 COVID-19 vaccine. Here immunoSEQ multiplex PCR was the method, and the copy in TCRdb shows in-frame clones only, minus some. The profile shows about 120,000 clones, about 90% of them singletons. The V and J ends lost 6 bases and 4 bases, in that order; junction bases with no gene match: 7. The germline CDR1 and CDR2 sequences are MNHEY and SVGAGI. This CDR3 comprises 15 residues. The chain employs TRBV6-5 and TRBJ1-4, with 8 bases matching TRBD1. Sequencing used peripheral blood, obtained on day 0 of AZD1222 vaccination. The sequence was obtained from an adult in good health. The CDR3 bases are TGTGCCAGCAGGGGCGGGACAGGAGGTAATGAAAAACTGTTTTTT. Translating it yields CASRGGTGGNEKLFF.